Each of the 32 T cell receptor beta chains below was sequenced from the same sample in a study of blood T cell repertoires in COVID-19. Sequencing was performed with immunoSEQ multiplex PCR; in TCRdb, only in-frame clones are kept and a portion is missing. This table has 60,000 to 85,000 clones, approximately 84% appearing once. The sequencing input was peripheral blood. The receptors derive from a man aged 55 to 69 with COVID-19, enrolled during active disease.

The V call is TRBV28, the J call TRBJ2-2; 8 nucleotides align to TRBD2. CDR3 length: 15 residues. V shed 6 bases, J shed 1 base, and the junction held 4 bases outside the gene matches. Germline lookup yields CDR1 MDHEN and CDR2 SYDVKM. The CDR3 reads CASRNSGENTGELFF. Here the CDR3 DNA reads TGTGCCAGCAGAAATAGCGGGGAGAACACCGGGGAGCTGTTTTTT. The whole variable domain, filled in from reference TRBV28 and TRBJ2-2, reads DVKVTQSSRYLVKRTGEKVFLECVQDMDHENMFWYRQDPGLGLRLIYFSYDVKMKEKGDIPEGYSVSREKKERFSLILESASTNQTSMYLCASRNSGENTGELFFGEGSRLTVL.

The chain carries TRBV28 and TRBJ1-2; weak D call: TRBD1 (5 bases). The CDR3 is made up of 12 amino acids. CDR1 and CDR2 from the germline V gene are MDHEN and SYDVKM. Trimming took off 10 bases at V and 3 bases at J, with 12 bases between the two ends. CDR3 nucleotide sequence: TGTGCCACCTCCAAACAGGACTATGGCTACACCTTC. Its translation: CATSKQDYGYTF.

V is TRBV28 and J is TRBJ2-7, with D maybe TRBD2 (5 bases). The CDR3 has 14 amino acids. Germline CDR1 MDHEN, CDR2 SYDVKM. V lost 6 bases to trimming and J lost 3 bases, with 15 bases between them. DNA of the CDR3: TGTGCCAGCAGGCTAGCCGAAATAAACTACGAGCAGTACTTC. This gives the protein CASRLAEINYEQYF.

This clone was recorded once. This sequence joins TRBV3-1 (or the pseudogene TRBV3-2) and TRBJ2-1; TRBD2 matches at 10 bases. Germline values: CDR1 LGHDT, CDR2 YNNKEL (reference sequence). This CDR3 is 16 amino acids long. Trimming removed 1 base from V and 9 bases from J; junction bases left unmatched: 9. In DNA, the CDR3 is TGTGCCAGCAGCCAAGGTCTAGCGGGAGTCTTCTCTGAGCAGTTCTTC. Translation: CASSQGLAGVFSEQFF.

CDR3 in DNA: TGTGCCAGCAGCCCCAGGTACGAGACCCAGTACTTC. It specifies CASSPRYETQYF. This chain joins TRBV2 and TRBJ2-5; D remains unclear. The V and J ends lost 6 bases and 5 bases respectively, with 10 bases between them. Germline V CDR1 and CDR2: SNHLY, FYNNEI. The CDR3 consists of 12 residues.

The V gene is TRBV5-1, the J gene TRBJ1-5; TRBD1 aligns across 9 bases. J gave up 6 bases and V 3 bases, and 7 bases lay outside the gene matches. The CDR3 runs 15 residues. Per the germline V gene, CDR1 is SGHRS and CDR2 is YFSETQ. CDR3 nucleotide sequence: TGCGCCAGCAGCTCGGGACAGGGACGGGGTCAGCCCCAGCATTTT. It codes for CASSSGQGRGQPQHF.

The chain has TRBV6-6 and TRBJ2-7; D possibly corresponds to TRBD1 (6 bases). Germline CDR1 MNHNY, CDR2 SVGAGI (reference sequence). The CDR3 has 11 amino acids. The ends were cut back, 6 bases at V and 9 bases at J, with 12 bases in the middle. The CDR3 here is CASSSEGGQYF. CDR3 DNA sequence: TGTGCCAGCAGCTCTGAAGGGGGGCAGTACTTC.

The J gene is TRBJ2-5, the V gene TRBV11-2, with 8 bases fitting TRBD1. The CDR3 has 16 residues. Losses at the gene ends were 2 bases for V and 4 bases for J; bases not matched to a gene: 9. CDR1 is SGHAT and CDR2 is FQNNGV in the germline V gene. CDR3 in DNA: TGTGCCAGCAGCTTATACCCCCAGGGGGCTCGAGAGACCCAGTACTTC. Protein: CASSLYPQGARETQYF.

V usage is TRBV20-1 and J usage is TRBJ1-4; unclear D gene. This CDR3 has 10 amino acids. Deletions cut 6 bases from V and 8 bases from J, with 7 bases between. Germline loops: CDR1 DFQATT, CDR2 SNEGSKA (reference sequence). The CDR3 region is CSAPREKLFF. The DNA of the CDR3 is TGCAGTGCCCCCCGGGAAAAACTGTTTTTT.

This clone was seen only once. This sequence joins TRBV5-5 and TRBJ2-5, with 8 bases identical to TRBD1. The V and J ends lost 3 bases and 5 bases, in that order; junction bases with no gene match: 6. This CDR3 spans 14 amino acids. CDR1 and CDR2 (germline): SGHKS, YYEKEE (reference sequence). The DNA for the CDR3 is TGTGCCAGCAGCTCACGGACAGGGAGGGAGACCCAGTACTTC. Residues: CASSSRTGRETQYF.

This chain connects TRBV19 to TRBJ2-3; 7 bases align to TRBD2. The germline V gene encodes CDR1 LNHDA and CDR2 SQIVND (reference sequence). J lost 3 bases, V lost 1 base, and 7 bases had no gene match. CDR3 length: 16 residues. CDR3 bases: TGTGCCAGTAGTATAGGCTCGGCTAGCGGTACAGATACGCAGTATTTT. Translating gives CASSIGSASGTDTQYF.

This chain uses TRBV29-1 with TRBJ2-5, with TRBD2 matching over 10 bases. The germline gives CDR1 SQVTM, CDR2 ANQGSEA. The CDR3 spans 16 residues. Trimming cost V 7 bases and J 1 base; bases outside gene matches: 12. CDR3 loop: CSAVRGASGSQETQYF. The CDR3 coding sequence is TGCAGCGCTGTTAGAGGGGCTAGCGGGAGCCAAGAGACCCAGTACTTC.

The V gene is TRBV25-1, the J gene TRBJ2-2; TRBD2 is a possible D gene (5 bases). CDR1 MGHDK and CDR2 SYGVNS come from the germline V gene. The CDR3 contains 14 residues. V was shortened by 8 bases and J by 7 bases, with 17 bases between the two germline ends. The DNA for the CDR3 is TGTGCCAGCGGAACCGGGAAGATGATCGGGGAGCTGTTTTTT. Translated: CASGTGKMIGELFF.

The chain links TRBV5-1 to TRBJ1-2; D is uncertain. Germline assignment: CDR1 SGHRS and CDR2 YFSETQ. The CDR3 loop spans 16 amino acids. V shed 1 base and J shed 0 bases, with 13 bases lying between them. The CDR3 nucleotides read TGCGCCAGCAGCTTGCGTAGCGAGGGAGCTAACTATGGCTACACCTTC. Translated: CASSLRSEGANYGYTF.

V usage is TRBV5-1 and J usage is TRBJ2-5; D perhaps matches TRBD1 (5 bases). V lost 0 bases and J lost 2, with 14 bases in between. CDR3 size: 16 residues. Germline assignment: CDR1 SGHRS and CDR2 YFSETQ. The CDR3 region has the DNA TGCGCCAGCAGCTTGGAGGGTATCAGGGTTCAAGAGACCCAGTACTTC. Protein product: CASSLEGIRVQETQYF.

The rearrangement joins TRBV5-4 to TRBJ1-6; TRBD1 might be the D (6 bases). CDR1 and CDR2 (germline): SGHNT, YYREEE (reference sequence). Trimming pared 2 bases from V and 3 bases from J, leaving 18 bases between. CDR3 length: 18 residues. CDR3: CASSFAPQGSYYNSPLHF. CDR3 DNA: TGTGCCAGCAGCTTTGCACCCCAGGGGAGCTACTATAATTCACCCCTCCACTTT.

The chain employs TRBV6-5 and TRBJ1-2; 7 bases fit TRBD1. Germline CDR1 reads MNHEY; CDR2 reads SVGAGI. CDR3 size: 14 residues. The junction had 8 bases not matched to a gene; V was cut back by 6 bases and J by 4 bases. CDR3 residues: CASSYGTEFYGYTF. The CDR3 DNA sequence: TGTGCCAGCAGCTACGGGACAGAGTTCTATGGCTACACCTTC.

The rearrangement links TRBV30 to TRBJ2-5; D possibly corresponds to TRBD1 (8 bases). This CDR3 has 13 residues. With 0 bases removed from V and 5 bases from J, the gap between germline ends came to 10 bases. Germline V gene sequence: CDR1 GTSNPN, CDR2 SVGIG (reference sequence). CDR3 sequence (DNA): TGTGCCTGGAGTGTACAGGGGGGGGAGACCCAGTACTTC. This encodes CAWSVQGGETQYF.

V is TRBV6-5 and J is TRBJ2-7, with 8 bases identical to TRBD1. The germline V gene has CDR1 MNHEY and CDR2 SVGAGI. V lost 5 bases, J lost 0 bases, and 3 bases stayed unmatched. The CDR3 sequence is 14 residues long. The CDR3 loop reads CASSRDRYSYEQYF. The CDR3, as DNA: TGTGCCAGCAGTAGGGACAGGTACTCCTACGAGCAGTACTTC.

V is TRBV7-9 and J is TRBJ1-2; 9 bases fit TRBD1. This CDR3 is built from 14 residues. Losses at the gene ends were 5 bases for V and 5 bases for J; bases not matched to a gene: 6. CDR1 is SEHNR and CDR2 is FQNEAQ in the germline V gene (reference sequence). CDR3 nucleotide sequence: TGTGCCAGCAGCCCCCGGACAGGGGATTATGGCTACACCTTC. It translates to CASSPRTGDYGYTF.

The genes are TRBV11-3 and TRBJ1-6; D unclear. Germline CDR1 and CDR2: SGHNT and YENEEA. V was clipped by 1 base and J by 7 bases, with 26 bases between them. This CDR3 region has 20 residues. CDR3 in DNA: TGTGCCAGCAGCTTAGGTCCGATCGTGCATCCCGGGTCCCGGAATTCACCCCTCCACTTT. Translating gives CASSLGPIVHPGSRNSPLHF.

The V gene is TRBV9, the J gene TRBJ2-1, with TRBD1 matching 7 bases. In germline, CDR1 is SGDLS, CDR2 YYNGEE. This CDR3 comprises 10 residues. After removal of 6 bases from V and 16 bases from J, the junction contained 7 bases not matched to a gene. The DNA of the CDR3 is TGTGCCAGCACTCTAGGGGGCGGATTCTTC. Translating it yields CASTLGGGFF.

The V gene is TRBV7-3, the J gene TRBJ2-1, with 13 positions matching TRBD2. This CDR3 comprises 15 residues. V dropped 5 bases and J dropped 10; count of bases not matched to a gene: 8. Germline V gene sequence: CDR1 SGHTA, CDR2 FQGTGA. CDR3 bases: TGTGCCAGCAGCCTGGGACTAGCGGGATTGGGGGAGCAGTTCTTC. Translated: CASSLGLAGLGEQFF.

The chain is built from TRBV14 and TRBJ1-6, with 7 bases matching TRBD1. Looked up from germline, CDR1 is SGHDN and CDR2 is FVKESK. The CDR3 length is 15 residues. V lost 0 bases to trimming and J lost 8 bases; unmatched junction nucleotides: 4. The CDR3 DNA sequence: TGTGCCAGCAGCCAAGAGGCAGGGGGATATTCACCCCTCCACTTT. Protein sequence: CASSQEAGGYSPLHF.

This clone was recorded once. The gene calls are TRBV19 and TRBJ2-6; D is perhaps TRBD1 (6 bases). The germline CDR1 and CDR2 sequences are LNHDA and SQIVND (reference sequence). V gave up 5 bases and J gave up 0 bases, with 11 bases separating them. The CDR3 extends over 16 amino acids. The CDR3 reads CASSGGSNSGANVLTF. Written as DNA, the CDR3 is TGTGCCAGTAGTGGGGGCAGTAACTCTGGGGCCAACGTCCTGACTTTC.

J is TRBJ2-6 and V is TRBV2; D might be TRBD1 (5 bases). Trimming took 7 bases from V and 0 from J, leaving 10 bases between them. The CDR3 consists of 15 residues. Germline V gene data show CDR1 as SNHLY and CDR2 as FYNNEI. The chain's CDR3 is CASIPQASGANVLTF. In DNA, the CDR3 is TGTGCCAGCATCCCACAGGCCTCTGGGGCCAACGTCCTGACTTTC.

This clone was observed many times. V and J are TRBV7-2 and TRBJ1-5; 7 bases map to TRBD1. The V and J ends lost 5 bases and 2 bases, in that order; junction bases with no gene match: 6. The CDR3 runs to 15 residues. Germline lookup yields CDR1 SGHTA and CDR2 FQGNSA. The CDR3: CASSPQGVGNQPQHF. CDR3 sequence (DNA): TGTGCCAGCAGCCCCCAGGGGGTCGGCAATCAGCCCCAGCATTTT.

V usage is TRBV5-1 and J usage is TRBJ2-7, with D hard to call. The germline V and J ends were trimmed by 5 bases and 3 bases, with 12 bases remaining between them. There are 13 residues in the CDR3. The germline CDR1 and CDR2 sequences are SGHRS and YFSETQ. CDR3 nucleotides: TGCGCCAGCAGATTTACGGGTGGCTACGAGCAGTACTTC. The encoded protein is CASRFTGGYEQYF. Full variable domain (outside the CDR3, taken from reference TRBV5-1 and TRBJ2-7): KAGVTQTPRYLIKTRGQQVTLSCSPISGHRSVSWYQQTPGQGLQFLFEYFSETQRNKGNFPGRFSGRQFSNSRSEMNVSTLELGDSALYLCASRFTGGYEQYFGPGTRLTVT.

This sequence joins TRBV5-1 and TRBJ2-5; TRBD2 matches at 7 bases. Germline CDR1 reads SGHRS; CDR2 reads YFSETQ. The CDR3 length is 15 residues. Trimming cost V 0 bases and J 2 bases; bases outside gene matches: 4. The CDR3 sequence: CASSLALAAQETQYF. The CDR3 region has the DNA TGCGCCAGCAGCTTGGCGCTAGCGGCACAAGAGACCCAGTACTTC.

The J gene is TRBJ1-1, the V gene TRBV30; D unclear. CDR3 length: 13 amino acids. Trimming pared 3 bases from V and 1 base from J, leaving 9 bases between. Germline V lookup: CDR1 GTSNPN, CDR2 SVGIG (reference sequence). CDR3 residues: CAWSRGRNTEAFF. For the CDR3, the DNA is TGTGCCTGGAGCCGAGGGCGGAACACTGAAGCTTTCTTT. Based on the CDR3 plus reference TRBV30 and TRBJ1-1, the full variable domain is SQTIHQWPATLVQPVGSPLSLECTVEGTSNPNLYWYRQAAGRGLQLLFYSVGIGQISSEVPQNLSASRPQDRQFILSSKKLLLSDSGFYLCAWSRGRNTEAFFGQGTRLTVV.

This clone was recorded only once. The J gene is TRBJ2-2, the V gene TRBV5-5; D is perhaps TRBD1 (5 bases). Per the germline V gene, CDR1 is SGHKS and CDR2 is YYEKEE (reference sequence). There are 18 residues in the CDR3. V was shortened by 4 bases and J by 1 base, with 20 bases between the two germline ends. This CDR3 reads CASSPGRALPLNTGELFF. The CDR3 DNA reads TGTGCCAGCAGCCCCGGCAGGGCCCTTCCCCTGAACACCGGGGAGCTGTTTTTT.

J is TRBJ1-4 and V is TRBV19, with D possibly being TRBD1 (6 bases). Trimming stripped 8 bases from V and 4 bases from J, with 11 bases between. The CDR3 totals 13 residues. The germline gives CDR1 LNHDA, CDR2 SQIVND (reference sequence). The DNA for the CDR3 is TGTGCCAGTTGCGAAGGGGGTAATGAAAAACTGTTTTTT. Protein product: CASCEGGNEKLFF.